These T cell receptor beta chains were read from a single sample in a study of shared clonotypes between healthy human individuals. Clones were read by immunoSEQ multiplex PCR, and TCRdb kept only the in-frame ones, dropping some. The profile covers hundreds of thousands of clones, with less than 80% appearing a single time and 1.5% to 2% taken by the ten largest. The sample taken for sequencing was memory CD4+ T cells sorted from blood. These receptors came from a woman in her thirties in good health. CDR3s include the opening cysteine and the closing phenylalanine or tryptophan. A D gene is named only where the DNA matches it firmly. Not every row has a clone size; where given, it reads once, few, many or a size class.

v_call	clone_size	j_call	d_call	cdr3_aa	cdr3_nt
TRBV18	.	TRBJ1-2	.	CASSPVYRDKGGYTF	TGTGCCAGCTCACCGGTATACAGGGACAAAGGAGGCTACACCTTC
TRBV15	many	TRBJ2-7	TRBD2	CATSRDLAGVWYEQYF	TGTGCCACCAGCAGAGATCTAGCGGGAGTTTGGTACGAGCAGTACTTC
TRBV4-1	.	TRBJ2-7	.	CASSQEEIGGSMYF	TGCGCCAGCAGCCAAGAGGAAATCGGAGGGAGCATGTACTTC
TRBV25-1	.	TRBJ2-1	.	CASNLGVGEQFF	TGTGCCAGCAATTTGGGAGTAGGTGAGCAGTTCTTC
TRBV29-1	.	TRBJ2-5	.	CSVNGQETQYF	TGCAGCGTTAATGGGCAAGAGACCCAGTACTTC
TRBV11-3	.	TRBJ2-7	TRBD2	CASSVTSGTGEQYF	TGTGCCAGCAGTGTGACTAGCGGTACGGGGGAGCAGTACTTC
TRBV7-2	.	TRBJ2-7	TRBD2	CASSFPGLADYEQYF	TGTGCCAGCAGCTTTCCGGGACTAGCGGATTACGAGCAGTACTTC
TRBV7-2	.	TRBJ2-3	TRBD2	CASSPGLATDTQYF	TGTGCCAGCAGCCCAGGACTAGCAACTGATACGCAGTATTTT
TRBV11-3	.	TRBJ2-2	.	CASNRGTGELFF	TGTGCCAGCAATAGGGGCACCGGGGAGCTGTTTTTT
TRBV6-5	.	TRBJ2-2	.	CASSYQGANTGELFF	TGTGCCAGCAGTTACCAGGGAGCAAACACCGGGGAGCTGTTTTTT
TRBV5-1	once	TRBJ2-7	TRBD2	CASSPRRLADYEQYF	TGCGCCAGTTCCCCACGGAGGCTAGCGGACTACGAGCAGTACTTC
TRBV28	.	TRBJ2-6	.	CASKGKGVSGANVLTF	TGTGCCAGCAAGGGAAAAGGGGTGTCTGGGGCCAACGTCCTGACTTTC
TRBV2	.	TRBJ1-4	TRBD1	CASRDTGGSEKLFF	TGTGCCAGCAGGGATACAGGGGGTTCGGAAAAACTGTTTTTT
TRBV7-6	.	TRBJ1-5	.	CASNVSQEAGIDQPQHF	TGTGCCAGCAACGTCTCACAGGAGGCAGGGATCGACCAGCCCCAGCATTTT
TRBV19	.	TRBJ1-2	.	CASSSQVNYGYTF	TGTGCCAGTAGTTCGCAGGTTAACTATGGCTACACCTTC
TRBV29-1	.	TRBJ2-1	.	CSVLTPGSYNEQFF	TGCAGCGTTTTAACCCCGGGGTCCTACAATGAGCAGTTCTTC
TRBV6-4	.	TRBJ2-5	.	CASSDVSEGVQETQYF	TGTGCCAGCAGTGATGTTTCGGAGGGGGTCCAAGAGACCCAGTACTTC
TRBV7-9	.	TRBJ2-7	.	CASSLEGHPTYEQYF	TGTGCCAGCAGCTTGGAGGGACACCCTACCTACGAGCAGTACTTC
TRBV7-9	.	TRBJ2-2	TRBD2	CASSSSGRGYTGELFF	TGTGCCAGCAGCTCTAGCGGGAGGGGATACACCGGGGAGCTGTTTTTT
TRBV5-4	many	TRBJ2-3	TRBD2	CASSLKLAGGVDTQYF	TGTGCCAGCAGCCTGAAACTAGCGGGAGGGGTAGATACGCAGTATTTT
TRBV7-6	.	TRBJ2-5	.	CASSWVQETQYF	TGTGCCAGCAGCTGGGTTCAAGAGACCCAGTACTTC
TRBV28	.	TRBJ1-2	.	CASSGPGTEGYTF	TGTGCCAGCAGTGGCCCAGGGACTGAAGGCTACACCTTC
TRBV28	.	TRBJ1-4	.	CASSPSGSWNEKLFF	TGTGCCAGCAGCCCATCAGGGTCTTGGAATGAAAAACTGTTTTTT
TRBV2	.	TRBJ1-1	.	CASRVDRFNTEAFF	TGTGCCAGCAGGGTCGACAGATTCAACACTGAAGCTTTCTTT
TRBV29-1	.	TRBJ2-1	TRBD2	CSVAGTKRSDNEQFF	TGCAGCGTCGCCGGGACTAAGCGGTCCGACAATGAGCAGTTCTTC
TRBV5-1	.	TRBJ1-4	.	CASRPLQDSEKLFF	TGCGCCAGCCGGCCCTTACAGGATTCTGAAAAACTGTTTTTT
TRBV5-4	.	TRBJ2-5	.	CASSLGGVGETQYF	TGTGCCAGCAGCTTGGGCGGGGTCGGGGAGACCCAGTACTTC
TRBV10-3	.	TRBJ2-7	TRBD2	CAIRAVEAGGSLISYEQYF	TGTGCCATCAGGGCAGTTGAGGCGGGAGGGAGCCTTATTTCCTACGAGCAGTACTTC
TRBV28	.	TRBJ2-3	.	CASSLGWDTQYF	TGTGCCAGCAGTTTAGGGTGGGATACGCAGTATTTT
TRBV4-2	.	TRBJ2-2	TRBD1	CASSRPGGSNTGELFF	TGTGCCAGCAGCCGTCCAGGGGGCTCAAACACCGGGGAGCTGTTTTTT
TRBV19	.	TRBJ2-2	.	CASSIGFGTGELFF	TGTGCCAGTAGTATCGGGTTTGGCACCGGGGAGCTGTTTTTT
TRBV5-1	.	TRBJ2-5	TRBD2	CASSLDLAGAETQYF	TGCGCCAGCAGCTTGGATCTAGCGGGAGCAGAGACCCAGTACTTC
TRBV27	once	TRBJ2-1	TRBD2	CASSLNLAGGPMFF	TGTGCCAGCAGTTTAAACCTAGCGGGAGGGCCCATGTTCTTC
TRBV6-6	.	TRBJ2-1	.	CASGDFQQFF	TGTGCCAGCGGTGACTTCCAGCAGTTCTTC
TRBV27	.	TRBJ2-3	.	CASSSGVWDTQYF	TGTGCCAGCAGTTCCGGGGTTTGGGATACGCAGTATTTT
TRBV6-5	.	TRBJ2-7	.	CASSYTSSVTYF	TGTGCCAGCAGTTACACCTCCAGTGTGACGTACTTC
TRBV5-4	.	TRBJ2-1	.	CASSAKGILSYNEQFF	TGTGCCAGCAGCGCAAAGGGGATCCTCTCCTACAATGAGCAGTTCTTC
TRBV5-1	.	TRBJ2-7	.	CASSLVAGINEQYF	TGCGCCAGCAGCTTGGTGGCAGGGATCAACGAGCAGTACTTC
TRBV6-5	.	TRBJ1-2	.	CASSRTGNYGYTF	TGTGCCAGCAGCAGAACAGGGAACTATGGCTACACCTTC
TRBV19	.	TRBJ1-3	.	CASSRGSSGNTIYF	TGTGCCAGTAGTAGGGGCTCTTCTGGAAACACCATATATTTT
TRBV5-1	.	TRBJ1-1	TRBD1	CASSVTGGMNTEAFF	TGCGCCAGCAGCGTGACAGGGGGCATGAACACTGAAGCTTTCTTT
TRBV5-1	.	TRBJ2-1	.	CASSLEGGYNEQFF	TGCGCCAGCAGCTTGGAAGGCGGGTACAATGAGCAGTTCTTC
TRBV5-1	.	TRBJ2-5	TRBD2	CASSIGTSEVETQYF	TGCGCCAGCAGCATCGGGACTAGCGAGGTGGAGACCCAGTACTTC
TRBV28	.	TRBJ2-7	.	CASSGYYEQYF	TGTGCCAGCAGCGGCTACTACGAGCAGTACTTC
TRBV4-2	many	TRBJ2-7	TRBD2	CASSQSGLEMYEQYF	TGTGCCAGCAGCCAATCGGGACTAGAGATGTACGAGCAGTACTTC
TRBV7-2	.	TRBJ2-5	TRBD2	CASNPGGGETQYF	TGTGCCAGCAATCCGGGGGGTGGGGAGACCCAGTACTTC
TRBV5-1	.	TRBJ2-1	TRBD2	CASSLSGSSYNEQFF	TGCGCCAGCAGCCTTAGCGGGAGCTCCTACAATGAGCAGTTCTTC
TRBV7-8	.	TRBJ2-1	TRBD1	CASSYNRDRGNEQFF	TGTGCCAGCAGCTACAACCGGGACAGGGGCAATGAGCAGTTCTTC
TRBV6-5	many	TRBJ1-5	.	CASSPPGQPQHF	TGTGCCAGCAGTCCCCCCGGCCAGCCCCAGCATTTT
TRBV5-1	.	TRBJ1-1	.	CASRRGGAMGTEAFF	TGCGCCAGCCGGAGGGGGGGGGCGATGGGCACTGAAGCTTTCTTT
TRBV28	few	TRBJ1-1	.	CASSPRMNTEAFF	TGTGCCAGCAGCCCTCGCATGAACACTGAAGCTTTCTTT
TRBV6-1	many	TRBJ2-7	TRBD1	CASSPRTGANEQYF	TGTGCCAGCAGTCCGAGGACAGGGGCGAACGAGCAGTACTTC
TRBV11-2	.	TRBJ2-7	.	CASSLGTNEQYF	TGTGCCAGCAGCTTAGGGACAAACGAGCAGTACTTC
TRBV18	.	TRBJ2-7	.	CASSPAPSYEQYF	TGTGCCAGCTCACCAGCACCCTCCTACGAGCAGTACTTC
TRBV10-3	.	TRBJ1-1	.	CATSRGARNTEAFF	TGTGCCACCTCGCGGGGGGCGAGAAACACTGAAGCTTTCTTT